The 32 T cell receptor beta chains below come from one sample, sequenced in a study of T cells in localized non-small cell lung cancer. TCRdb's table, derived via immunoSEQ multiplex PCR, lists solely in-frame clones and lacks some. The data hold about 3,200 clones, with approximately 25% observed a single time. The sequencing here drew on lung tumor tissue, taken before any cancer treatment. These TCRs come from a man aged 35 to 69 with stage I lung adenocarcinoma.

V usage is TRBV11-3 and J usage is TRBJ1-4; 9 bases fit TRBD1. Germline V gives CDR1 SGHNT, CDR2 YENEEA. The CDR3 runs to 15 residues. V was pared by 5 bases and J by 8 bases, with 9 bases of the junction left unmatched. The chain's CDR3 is CASSPDRGREEKLFF. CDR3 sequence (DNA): TGTGCCAGCAGCCCGGACAGGGGCCGCGAGGAAAAACTGTTTTTT.

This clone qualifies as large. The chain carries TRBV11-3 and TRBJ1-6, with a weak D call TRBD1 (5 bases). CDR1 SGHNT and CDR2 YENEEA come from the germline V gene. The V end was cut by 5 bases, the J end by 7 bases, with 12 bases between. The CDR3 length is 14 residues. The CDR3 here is CASSNRTGNSPLHF. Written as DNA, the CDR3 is TGTGCCAGCAGCAACAGGACGGGGAATTCACCCCTCCACTTT.

CDR3 nucleotide sequence: TGCGCCAGCAGTCGGGCTAGCGTTGACTACGAGCAGTACTTC. Its translation is CASSRASVDYEQYF. This rearrangement joins TRBV5-1 to TRBJ2-7; a weak D match, TRBD2 (6 bases). V lost 5 bases and J 3 bases, leaving 15 bases between the germline ends. Germline-derived CDR1 and CDR2 are SGHRS and YFSETQ. The CDR3 totals 14 residues.

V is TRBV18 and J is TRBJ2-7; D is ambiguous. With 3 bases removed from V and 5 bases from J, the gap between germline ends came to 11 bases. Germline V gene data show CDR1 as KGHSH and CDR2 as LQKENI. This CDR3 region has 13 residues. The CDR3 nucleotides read TGTGCCAGCTCACCCAATGGGAATGACGAGCAGTACTTC. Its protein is CASSPNGNDEQYF.

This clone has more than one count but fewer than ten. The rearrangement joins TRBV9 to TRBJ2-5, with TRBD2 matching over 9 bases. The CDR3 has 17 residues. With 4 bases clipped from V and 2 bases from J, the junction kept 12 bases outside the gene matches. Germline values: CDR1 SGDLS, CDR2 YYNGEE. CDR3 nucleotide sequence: TGTGCCAGCAGCTTTAGGGCTAGCGGGACCGAACAAGAGACCCAGTACTTC. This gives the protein CASSFRASGTEQETQYF.

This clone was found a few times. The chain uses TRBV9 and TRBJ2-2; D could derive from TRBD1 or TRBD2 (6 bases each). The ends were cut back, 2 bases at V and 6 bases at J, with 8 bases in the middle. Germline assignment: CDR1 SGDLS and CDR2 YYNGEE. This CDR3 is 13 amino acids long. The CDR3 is CASSVGGPGELFF. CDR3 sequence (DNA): TGTGCCAGCAGCGTCGGGGGCCCCGGGGAGCTGTTTTTT.

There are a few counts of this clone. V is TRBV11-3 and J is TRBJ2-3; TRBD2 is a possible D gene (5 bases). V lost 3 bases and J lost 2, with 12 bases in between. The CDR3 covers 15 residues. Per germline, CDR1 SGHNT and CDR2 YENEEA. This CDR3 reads CASSLGPTNTDTQYF. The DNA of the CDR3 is TGTGCCAGCAGCTTGGGCCCGACTAACACAGATACGCAGTATTTT.

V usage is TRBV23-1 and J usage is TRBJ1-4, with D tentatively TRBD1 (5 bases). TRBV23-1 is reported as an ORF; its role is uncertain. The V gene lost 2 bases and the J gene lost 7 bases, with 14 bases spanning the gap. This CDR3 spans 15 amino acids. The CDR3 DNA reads TGCGCCAGCAGTCAAAATAAAGGGGAGGGTGAAAAACTGTTTTTT. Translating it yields CASSQNKGEGEKLFF.

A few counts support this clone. CDR3 nucleotides: TGTGCCAGCAGTTCCGTGGCCTTCGGGGAGCTGTTTTTT. Translated, it gives CASSSVAFGELFF. V and J are TRBV6-8 and TRBJ2-2; D is uncertain. In germline, CDR1 is MNHGY, CDR2 SAAAGT. The CDR3 runs 13 residues. V shed 4 bases and J shed 7 bases, with 10 bases lying between them.

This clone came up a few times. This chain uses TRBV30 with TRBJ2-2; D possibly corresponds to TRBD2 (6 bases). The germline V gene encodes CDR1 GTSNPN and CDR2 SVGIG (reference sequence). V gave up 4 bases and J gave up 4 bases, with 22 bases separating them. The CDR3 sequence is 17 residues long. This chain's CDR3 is CAWTAGGVTSVTGELFF. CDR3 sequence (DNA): TGTGCCTGGACCGCCGGAGGGGTAACCTCGGTCACCGGGGAGCTGTTTTTT.

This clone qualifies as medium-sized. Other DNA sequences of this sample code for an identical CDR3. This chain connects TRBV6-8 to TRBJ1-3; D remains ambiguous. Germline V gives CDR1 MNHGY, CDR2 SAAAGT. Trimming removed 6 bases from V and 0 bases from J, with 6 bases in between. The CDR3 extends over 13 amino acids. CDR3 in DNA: TGTGCCAGCAGGCCCGGCTCTGGAAACACCATATATTTT. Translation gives CASRPGSGNTIYF.

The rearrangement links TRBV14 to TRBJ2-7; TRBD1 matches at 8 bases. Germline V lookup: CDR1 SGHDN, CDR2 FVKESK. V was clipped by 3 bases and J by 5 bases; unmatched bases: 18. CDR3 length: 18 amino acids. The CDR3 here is CASSQWARRTGTGNEQYF. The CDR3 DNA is TGTGCCAGCAGCCAGTGGGCCCGACGAACCGGGACAGGCAACGAGCAGTACTTC.

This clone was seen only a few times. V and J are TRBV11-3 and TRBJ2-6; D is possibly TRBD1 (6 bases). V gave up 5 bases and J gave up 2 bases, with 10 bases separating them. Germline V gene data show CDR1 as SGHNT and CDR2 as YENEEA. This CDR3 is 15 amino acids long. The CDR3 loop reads CASSTQGTGANVLTF. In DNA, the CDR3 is TGTGCCAGCAGCACACAGGGTACTGGGGCCAACGTCCTGACTTTC.

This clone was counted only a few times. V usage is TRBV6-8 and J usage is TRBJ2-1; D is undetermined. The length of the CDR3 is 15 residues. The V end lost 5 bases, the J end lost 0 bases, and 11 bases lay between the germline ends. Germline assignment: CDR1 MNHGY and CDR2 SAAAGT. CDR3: CASSPYTSSYNEQFF. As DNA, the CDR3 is TGTGCCAGCAGTCCCTACACAAGCTCCTACAATGAGCAGTTCTTC.

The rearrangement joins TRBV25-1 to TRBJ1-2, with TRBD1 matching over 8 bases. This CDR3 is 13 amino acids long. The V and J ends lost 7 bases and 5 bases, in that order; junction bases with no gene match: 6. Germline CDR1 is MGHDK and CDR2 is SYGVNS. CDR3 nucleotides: TGTGCCAGCACGGACAGGGTGGGGTATGGCTACACCTTC. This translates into CASTDRVGYGYTF.

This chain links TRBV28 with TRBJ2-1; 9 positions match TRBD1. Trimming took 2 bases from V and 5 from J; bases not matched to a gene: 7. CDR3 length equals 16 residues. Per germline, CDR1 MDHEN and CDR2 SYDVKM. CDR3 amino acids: CASSLGGQGVNNEQFF. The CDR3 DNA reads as TGTGCCAGCAGTTTAGGGGGACAGGGAGTGAACAATGAGCAGTTCTTC.

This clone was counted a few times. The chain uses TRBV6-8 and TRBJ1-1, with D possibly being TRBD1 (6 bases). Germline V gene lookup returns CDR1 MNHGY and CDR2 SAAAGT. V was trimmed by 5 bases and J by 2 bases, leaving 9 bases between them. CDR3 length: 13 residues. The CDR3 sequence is CASSRTVNTEAFF. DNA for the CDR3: TGTGCCAGCAGTCGGACAGTAAACACTGAAGCTTTCTTT.

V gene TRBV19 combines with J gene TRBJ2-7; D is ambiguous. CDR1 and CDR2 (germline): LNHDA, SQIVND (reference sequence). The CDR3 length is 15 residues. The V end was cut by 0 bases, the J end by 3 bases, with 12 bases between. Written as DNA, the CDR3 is TGTGCCAGTAGTATAGATCGACGGAGCGTCTACGAGCAGTACTTC. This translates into CASSIDRRSVYEQYF.

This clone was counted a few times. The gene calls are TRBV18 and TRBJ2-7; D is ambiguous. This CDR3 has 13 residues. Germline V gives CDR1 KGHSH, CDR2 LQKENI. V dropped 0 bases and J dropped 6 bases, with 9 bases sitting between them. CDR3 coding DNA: TGTGCCAGCTCACCACCGGGAAGTCCCGAGCAGTACTTC. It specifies CASSPPGSPEQYF.

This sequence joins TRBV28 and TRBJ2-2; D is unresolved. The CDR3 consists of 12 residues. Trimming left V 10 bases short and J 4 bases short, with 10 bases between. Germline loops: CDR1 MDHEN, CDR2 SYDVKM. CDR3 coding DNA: TGTGCCACATCATATGCCACCGGGGAGCTGTTTTTT. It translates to CATSYATGELFF.

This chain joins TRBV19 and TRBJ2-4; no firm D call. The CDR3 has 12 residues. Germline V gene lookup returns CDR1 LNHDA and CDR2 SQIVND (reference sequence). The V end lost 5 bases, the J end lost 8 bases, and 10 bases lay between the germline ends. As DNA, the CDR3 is TGTGCCAGTAGTGCCAGCCTGGACATTCAGTACTTC. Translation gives CASSASLDIQYF. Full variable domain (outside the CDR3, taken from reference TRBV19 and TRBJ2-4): DGGITQSPKYLFRKEGQNVTLSCEQNLNHDAMYWYRQDPGQGLRLIYYSQIVNDFQKGDIAEGYSVSREKKESFPLTVTSAQKNPTAFYLCASSASLDIQYFGAGTRLSVL.

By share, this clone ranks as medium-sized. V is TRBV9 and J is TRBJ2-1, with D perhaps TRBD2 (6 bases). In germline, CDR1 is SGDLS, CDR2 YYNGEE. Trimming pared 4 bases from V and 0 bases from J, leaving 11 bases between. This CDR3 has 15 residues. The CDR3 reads CASSTPGLSYNEQFF. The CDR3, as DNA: TGTGCCAGCAGCACCCCGGGACTCTCCTACAATGAGCAGTTCTTC.

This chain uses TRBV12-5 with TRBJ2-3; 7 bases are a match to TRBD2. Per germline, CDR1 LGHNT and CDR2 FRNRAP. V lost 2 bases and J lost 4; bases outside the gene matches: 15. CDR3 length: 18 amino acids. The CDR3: CASGLLRDGRSRADTQYF. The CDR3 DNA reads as TGTGCTAGTGGTTTGCTCCGAGACGGGAGGAGTCGAGCAGATACGCAGTATTTT.

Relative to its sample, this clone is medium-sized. CDR3 DNA sequence: TGTGCCAGCAGTCTCACAGGGGTGGGTCGTCAGCCCCAGCATTTT. Protein sequence: CASSLTGVGRQPQHF. The V call is TRBV6-8, the J call TRBJ1-5; 7 bases map to TRBD1. This CDR3 region has 15 residues. Trimming took 5 bases from V and 6 from J; bases not matched to a gene: 10. The germline V gene has CDR1 MNHGY and CDR2 SAAAGT.

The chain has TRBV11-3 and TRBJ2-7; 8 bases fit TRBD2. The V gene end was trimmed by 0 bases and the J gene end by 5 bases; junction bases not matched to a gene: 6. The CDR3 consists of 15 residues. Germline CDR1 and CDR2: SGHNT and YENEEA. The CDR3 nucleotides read TGTGCCAGCAGCTTAGAGTGGCGGGGGGACCACGAGCAGTACTTC. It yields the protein CASSLEWRGDHEQYF.

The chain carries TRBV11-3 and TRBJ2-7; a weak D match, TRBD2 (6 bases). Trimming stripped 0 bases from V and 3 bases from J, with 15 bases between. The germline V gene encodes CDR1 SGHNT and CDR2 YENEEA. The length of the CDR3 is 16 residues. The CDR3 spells CASSLESRDWGYEQYF. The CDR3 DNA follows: TGTGCCAGCAGCTTAGAATCACGGGACTGGGGCTACGAGCAGTACTTC.

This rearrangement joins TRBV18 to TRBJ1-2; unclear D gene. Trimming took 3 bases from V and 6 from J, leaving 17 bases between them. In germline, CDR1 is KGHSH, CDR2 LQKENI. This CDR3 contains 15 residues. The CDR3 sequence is CASSPLSKVQDGYTF. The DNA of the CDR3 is TGTGCCAGCTCACCCCTATCGAAGGTTCAAGATGGCTACACCTTC. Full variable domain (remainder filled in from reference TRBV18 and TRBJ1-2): NAGVMQNPRHLVRRRGQEARLRCSPMKGHSHVYWYRQLPEEGLKFMVYLQKENIIDESGMPKERFSAEFPKEGPSILRIQQVVRGDSAAYFCASSPLSKVQDGYTFGSGTRLTVV.

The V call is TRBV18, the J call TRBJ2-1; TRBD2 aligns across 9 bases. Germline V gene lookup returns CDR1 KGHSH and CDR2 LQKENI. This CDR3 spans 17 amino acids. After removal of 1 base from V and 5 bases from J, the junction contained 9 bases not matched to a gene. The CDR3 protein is CASSPRGIAGENNEQFF. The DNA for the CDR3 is TGTGCCAGCTCACCACGCGGAATAGCGGGGGAGAACAATGAGCAGTTCTTC.

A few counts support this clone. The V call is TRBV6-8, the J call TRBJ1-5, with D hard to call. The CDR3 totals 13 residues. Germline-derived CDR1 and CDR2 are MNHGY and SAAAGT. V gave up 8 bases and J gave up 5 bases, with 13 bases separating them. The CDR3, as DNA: TGTGCCAGCGGGCGAGGATCCGATCAGCCCCAGCATTTT. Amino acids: CASGRGSDQPQHF.

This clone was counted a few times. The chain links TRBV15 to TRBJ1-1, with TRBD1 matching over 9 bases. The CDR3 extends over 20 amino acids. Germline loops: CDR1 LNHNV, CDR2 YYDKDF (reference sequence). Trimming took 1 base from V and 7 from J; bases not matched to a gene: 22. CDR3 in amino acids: CATSRVGRTGVFPGRGEAFF. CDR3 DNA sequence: TGTGCCACCAGCAGAGTTGGTAGGACAGGGGTCTTCCCTGGTAGGGGTGAAGCTTTCTTT.

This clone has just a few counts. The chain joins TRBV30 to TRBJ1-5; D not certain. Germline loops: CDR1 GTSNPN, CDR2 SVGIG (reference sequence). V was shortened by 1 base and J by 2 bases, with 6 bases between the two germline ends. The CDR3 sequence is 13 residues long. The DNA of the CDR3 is TGTGCCTGGAGTGAAGGAGGCAATCAGCCCCAGCATTTT. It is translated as CAWSEGGNQPQHF.

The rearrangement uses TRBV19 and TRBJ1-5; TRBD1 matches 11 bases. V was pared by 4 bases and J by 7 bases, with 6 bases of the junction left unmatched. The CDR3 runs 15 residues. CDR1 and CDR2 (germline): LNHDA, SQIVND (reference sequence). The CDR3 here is CASSTPRDRGQPQHF. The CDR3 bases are TGTGCCAGTAGTACTCCTCGGGACAGGGGGCAGCCCCAGCATTTT.